These 10 T cell receptor beta chains were all obtained from the same sample, sequenced in a study of blood T cell repertoires in COVID-19. The protocol was immunoSEQ multiplex PCR, while the TCRdb copy is restricted to in-frame clones and leaves out a portion. This sample has around 270,000 clones, with roughly 91% found just once. Input material: peripheral blood. These receptors were obtained from a middle-aged man with acute or convalescent COVID-19.

This sequence joins TRBV2 and TRBJ2-7; D gene uncertain. The V gene's germline CDR1 is SNHLY and CDR2 FYNNEI. The CDR3 spans 14 residues. The germline V and J ends were trimmed by 1 base and 5 bases, with 12 bases remaining between them. CDR3: CASSEDTIQDEQYF. The CDR3 DNA sequence: TGTGCCAGCAGTGAAGACACGATTCAGGACGAGCAGTACTTC.

The chain recombines TRBV9 with TRBJ1-1; D is uncertain. The CDR3 consists of 11 residues. Between the trimmed V and J ends, which lost 3 bases and 4 bases, there was a span of 4 bases. Germline values: CDR1 SGDLS, CDR2 YYNGEE. CDR3 DNA: TGTGCCAGCAGCGCAGGCACTGAAGCTTTCTTT. Residues: CASSAGTEAFF. Using reference TRBV9 and TRBJ1-1 for the parts outside the CDR3, the full variable domain is DSGVTQTPKHLITATGQRVTLRCSPRSGDLSVYWYQQSLDQGLQFLIQYYNGEERAKGNILERFSAQQFPDLHSELNLSSLELGDSALYFCASSAGTEAFFGQGTRLTVV.

V gene TRBV7-6 combines with J gene TRBJ2-2, with 7 nucleotides matching TRBD1. The V and J ends lost 3 bases and 7 bases, in that order; junction bases with no gene match: 8. CDR1 and CDR2 from the germline V gene are SGHVS and FNYEAQ. This CDR3 comprises 15 residues. CDR3: CASSFITGVGGELFF. The CDR3 DNA is TGTGCCAGCAGCTTCATCACAGGGGTCGGCGGGGAGCTGTTTTTT.

The V gene is TRBV3-1 (or the pseudogene TRBV3-2), the J gene TRBJ1-1; D ambiguous. From germline, CDR1 is LGHDT and CDR2 YNNKEL (reference sequence). The CDR3 consists of 12 residues. Between the trimmed V and J ends, which lost 3 bases and 2 bases, there was a span of 4 bases. CDR3 nucleotides: TGTGCCAGCAGCCAGGCCAACACTGAAGCTTTCTTT. Its translation: CASSQANTEAFF.

The V gene is TRBV19, the J gene TRBJ1-2, with 8 bases matching TRBD1. Losses at the gene ends were 5 bases for V and 4 bases for J; bases not matched to a gene: 3. This CDR3 spans 13 amino acids. Germline CDR1 and CDR2: LNHDA and SQIVND (reference sequence). CDR3 sequence: CASSSGGVYGYTF. The CDR3 coding sequence is TGTGCCAGTAGTTCAGGGGGCGTCTATGGCTACACCTTC.

CDR3 residues: CASRPDRVSSYEQYF. The CDR3 DNA follows: TGTGCCAGCAGACCCGACAGGGTGAGCTCCTACGAGCAGTACTTC. J is TRBJ2-7 and V is TRBV7-8; TRBD1 matches 7 bases. V shed 6 bases, J shed 0 bases, and the junction held 8 bases outside the gene matches. The CDR3 contains 15 residues. Germline V CDR1 and CDR2: SGHVS, FQNEAQ. Together with reference TRBV7-8 and TRBJ2-7, the CDR3 gives the full variable domain: GAGVSQSPRYKVAKRGQDVALRCDPISGHVSLFWYQQALGQGPEFLTYFQNEAQLDKSGLPSDRFFAERPEGSVSTLKIQRTQQEDSAVYLCASRPDRVSSYEQYFGPGTRLTVT.

This sequence joins TRBV4-2 and TRBJ2-5; 12 nucleotides match TRBD2. CDR3 length equals 17 residues. The germline gives CDR1 LGHNA, CDR2 YNFKEQ. V was clipped by 2 bases and J by 4 bases; unmatched bases: 8. CDR3 residues: CASSQRGLAGGPETQYF. The CDR3 region has the DNA TGTGCCAGCAGCCAAAGAGGGCTAGCGGGGGGGCCAGAGACCCAGTACTTC.

The chain has TRBV3-1 (or the pseudogene TRBV3-2) and TRBJ2-1; D possibly corresponds to TRBD2 (6 bases). Germline V gene lookup returns CDR1 LGHDT and CDR2 YNNKEL (reference sequence). V shed 3 bases and J shed 4 bases, with 13 bases lying between them. The CDR3 sequence is 15 residues long. The CDR3 spells CASSQYVTSYNEQFF. The CDR3 DNA reads as TGTGCCAGCAGCCAGTATGTGACTAGTTACAATGAGCAGTTCTTC.

The chain employs TRBV2 and TRBJ2-1; D not resolved. Trimming took off 7 bases at V and 0 bases at J, with 22 bases between the two ends. The CDR3 is made up of 18 amino acids. Per germline, CDR1 SNHLY and CDR2 FYNNEI. CDR3 nucleotides: TGTGCCAGCAATAGGATTCCCGGCGGCTGGAGCTCCTACAATGAGCAGTTCTTC. This encodes CASNRIPGGWSSYNEQFF.

V is TRBV6-1 and J is TRBJ1-3; D might be TRBD1 (5 bases). V lost 2 bases and J 0 bases, leaving 11 bases between the germline ends. The CDR3 totals 16 residues. The germline V gene has CDR1 MNHNS and CDR2 SASEGT. The CDR3 loop reads CASSEKQALSGNTIYF. The DNA of the CDR3 is TGTGCCAGCAGTGAAAAACAGGCCCTCTCTGGAAACACCATATATTTT.